The present T cell receptor (beta chain) was sequenced within a study of T cell responses to AZD1222 COVID-19 vaccine. V gave up 4 bases and J gave up 4 bases; unmatched junction bases: 1. CDR1 is MNHEY and CDR2 is SVGAGI in the germline V gene. The CDR3 is made up of 14 amino acids. As to this clone: What it binds is not known. The same CDR3 also results from other DNA sequences found in this sample.

Study results and caveats: Two AZD1222 administrations were followed by greater Spike-specific TCR breadth and depth.

The data were produced by immunoSEQ multiplex PCR, yet TCRdb's version contains in-frame clones alone and is incomplete. This sample has about 110,000 clones, with around 90% found just once. The sample in question was peripheral blood, obtained on day 0 of AZD1222 vaccination. The source is an adult in good health. The chain combines TRBV6-5 with TRBJ2-2; 9 nucleotides align to TRBD1. CDR3 region: CASSSTGGTGELFF. The CDR3 DNA follows: TGTGCCAGCAGTTCGACAGGGGGCACCGGGGAGCTGTTTTTT.